This is a list of T cell receptor beta chains from one sample in a study of blood T cell repertoires in COVID-19. This table comes from immunoSEQ multiplex PCR, and its TCRdb copy is limited to in-frame clones, with some not included. The table records roughly 200,000 clones, 75% to 90% of them present only once. The sequencing sample was made of PBMCs or T cells enriched from blood (not recorded which). The receptor source for this set is a woman aged 35 to 49 with acute COVID-19. Each CDR3 is given with its conserved first and last residue. Fields, in order: CDR3 protein, V gene.

CDR3 protein: CAWGQGAGNQPQHF; V gene: TRBV30
CDR3 protein: CASSPSMTGGQETQYF; V gene: TRBV18
CDR3 protein: CASSVTLRTDTQYF; V gene: TRBV19
CDR3 protein: CASRGGQGPEQYF; V gene: TRBV2
CDR3 protein: CASKRDRDNEKLFF; V gene: TRBV2
CDR3 protein: CASSSQAGNTEAFF; V gene: TRBV5-1
CDR3 protein: CASSPGRDYGYTF; V gene: TRBV7-8
CDR3 protein: CASSSSPSSGNTIYF; V gene: TRBV5-4
CDR3 protein: CASSIGAPHRYEQYF; V gene: TRBV19
CDR3 protein: CATNSGLARNEQFF; V gene: TRBV15
CDR3 protein: CASSLDGRASNEQFF; V gene: TRBV7-2
CDR3 protein: CASSLDTSGSTDTQYF; V gene: TRBV7-8
CDR3 protein: CASTSGFKQYF; V gene: TRBV12-3/TRBV12-4
CDR3 protein: CASSLVQLAGRHTDTQYF; V gene: TRBV7-2
CDR3 protein: CASSRISGGGPYEQYF; V gene: TRBV7-6
CDR3 protein: CASSLARTAYNEQFF; V gene: TRBV3-1/TRBV3-2
CDR3 protein: CASSLVAGASDTQYF; V gene: TRBV7-6
CDR3 protein: CASSKGGLAGGRTDTQYF; V gene: TRBV21-1